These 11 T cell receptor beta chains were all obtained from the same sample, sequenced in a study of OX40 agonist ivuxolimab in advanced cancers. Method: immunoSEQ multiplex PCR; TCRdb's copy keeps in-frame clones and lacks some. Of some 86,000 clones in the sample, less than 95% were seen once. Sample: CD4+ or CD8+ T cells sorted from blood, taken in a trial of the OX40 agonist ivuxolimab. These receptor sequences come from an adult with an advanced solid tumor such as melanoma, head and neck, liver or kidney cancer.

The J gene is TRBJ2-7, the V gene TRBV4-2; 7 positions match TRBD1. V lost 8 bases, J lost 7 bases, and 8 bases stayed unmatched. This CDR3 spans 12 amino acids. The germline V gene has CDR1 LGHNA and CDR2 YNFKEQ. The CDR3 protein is CASSGQPLEQYF. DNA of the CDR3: TGTGCCAGCTCGGGACAGCCCTTGGAGCAGTACTTC.

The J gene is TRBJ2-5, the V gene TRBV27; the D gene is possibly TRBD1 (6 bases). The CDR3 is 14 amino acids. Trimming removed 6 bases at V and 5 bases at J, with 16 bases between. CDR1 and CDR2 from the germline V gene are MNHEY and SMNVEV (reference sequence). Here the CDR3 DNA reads TGTGCCAGCAGATCGATCCCAGGGGAGGAGACCCAGTACTTC. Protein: CASRSIPGEETQYF.

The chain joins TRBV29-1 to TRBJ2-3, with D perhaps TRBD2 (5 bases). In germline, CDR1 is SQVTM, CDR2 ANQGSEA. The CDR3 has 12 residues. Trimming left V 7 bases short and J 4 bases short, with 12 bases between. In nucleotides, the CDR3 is TGCAGCGGGAGGACGGAAGCAGATACGCAGTATTTT. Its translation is CSGRTEADTQYF.

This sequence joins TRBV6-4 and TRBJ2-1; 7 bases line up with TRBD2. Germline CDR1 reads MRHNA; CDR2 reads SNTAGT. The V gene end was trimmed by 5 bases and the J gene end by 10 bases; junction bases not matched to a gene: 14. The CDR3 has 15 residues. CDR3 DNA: TGTGCCAGCAGTCCCCTAGGCGGGAGTAACCAGGAGCAGTTCTTC. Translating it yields CASSPLGGSNQEQFF.

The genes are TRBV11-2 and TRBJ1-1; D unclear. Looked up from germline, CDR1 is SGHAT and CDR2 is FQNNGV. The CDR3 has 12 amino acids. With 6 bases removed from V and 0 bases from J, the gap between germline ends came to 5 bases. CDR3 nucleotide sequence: TGTGCCAGCAGGGTCATGAACACTGAAGCTTTCTTT. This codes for CASRVMNTEAFF.

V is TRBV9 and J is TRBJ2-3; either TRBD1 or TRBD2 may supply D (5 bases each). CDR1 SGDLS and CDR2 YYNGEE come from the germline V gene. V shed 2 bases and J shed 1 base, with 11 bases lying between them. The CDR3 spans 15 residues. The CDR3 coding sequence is TGTGCCAGCAGCGTTCTTAGAGGGGGCACAGATACGCAGTATTTT. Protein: CASSVLRGGTDTQYF. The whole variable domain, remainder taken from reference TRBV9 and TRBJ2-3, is DSGVTQTPKHLITATGQRVTLRCSPRSGDLSVYWYQQSLDQGLQFLIQYYNGEERAKGNILERFSAQQFPDLHSELNLSSLELGDSALYFCASSVLRGGTDTQYFGPGTRLTVL.

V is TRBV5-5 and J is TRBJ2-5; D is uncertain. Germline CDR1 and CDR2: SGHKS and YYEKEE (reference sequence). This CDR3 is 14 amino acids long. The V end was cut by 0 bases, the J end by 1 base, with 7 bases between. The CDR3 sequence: CASSLVARQETQYF. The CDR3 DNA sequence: TGTGCCAGCAGCTTGGTGGCCCGCCAAGAGACCCAGTACTTC.

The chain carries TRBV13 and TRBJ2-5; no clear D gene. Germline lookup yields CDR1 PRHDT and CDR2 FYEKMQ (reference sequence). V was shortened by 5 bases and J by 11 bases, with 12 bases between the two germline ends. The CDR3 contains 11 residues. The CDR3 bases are TGTGCCAGCAGCCAAACCAGTGAGCAGTACTTC. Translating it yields CASSQTSEQYF. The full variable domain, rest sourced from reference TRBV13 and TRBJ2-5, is AAGVIQSPRHLIKEKRETATLKCYPIPRHDTVYWYQQGPGQDPQFLISFYEKMQSDKGSIPDRFSAQQFSDYHSELNMSSLELGDSALYFCASSQTSEQYFGPGTRLLVL.

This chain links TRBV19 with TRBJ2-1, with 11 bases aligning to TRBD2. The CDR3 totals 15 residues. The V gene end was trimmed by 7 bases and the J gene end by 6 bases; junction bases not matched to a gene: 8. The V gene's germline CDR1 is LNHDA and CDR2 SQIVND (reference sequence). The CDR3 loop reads CASILTSGSSNEQFF. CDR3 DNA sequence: TGTGCCAGTATCCTCACTAGCGGGAGTAGCAATGAGCAGTTCTTC. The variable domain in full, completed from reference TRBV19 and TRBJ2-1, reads DGGITQSPKYLFRKEGQNVTLSCEQNLNHDAMYWYRQDPGQGLRLIYYSQIVNDFQKGDIAEGYSVSREKKESFPLTVTSAQKNPTAFYLCASILTSGSSNEQFFGPGTRLTVL.

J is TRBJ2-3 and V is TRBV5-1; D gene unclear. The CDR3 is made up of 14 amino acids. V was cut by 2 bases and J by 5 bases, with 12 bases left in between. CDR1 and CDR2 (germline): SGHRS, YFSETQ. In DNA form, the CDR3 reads TGCGCCAGCAGCTTCGAACAGCCAGGAGATACGCAGTATTTT. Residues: CASSFEQPGDTQYF.

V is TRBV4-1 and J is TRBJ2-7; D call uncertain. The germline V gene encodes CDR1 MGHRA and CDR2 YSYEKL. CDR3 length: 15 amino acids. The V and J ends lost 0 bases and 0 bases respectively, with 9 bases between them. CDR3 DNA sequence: TGCGCCAGCAGCCAAGATCAGCAGAGCTCCTACGAGCAGTACTTC. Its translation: CASSQDQQSSYEQYF.